These 30 T cell receptor beta chains share one sample of origin, sequenced in a study of tumor-infiltrating lymphocytes in primary liver carcinoma. RNA and DNA were co-extracted from about 19-30 mg of unsorted bulk tissue. With a constant-region primer, TCR beta cDNA was made from approximately 500 ng of total RNA. Investigators got TCR beta libraries out of three nested multiplex PCR rounds, done with slightly modified ARM-PCR. The study ran its first two PCR rounds for roughly 10 cycles each, using TRBV1-TRBV30 forward primers and a C-beta reverse primer. TCRdb processed the multiplex PCR reads anew with MiXCR; each CDR3 protein has one entry. The table records tens of thousands of distinct CDR3 sequences, around 70% of them present only once. The sequencing input was liver tumor tissue from sampling region 1. Documented subset: tumor region T1, superior pole. All receptors come from a man in his forties with primary liver carcinoma and hepatitis B virus infection.

Concerning this clonotype itself: A much larger clone is a single base away; this may be a read error. The CDR3 sequence is CASSSTSGSSYKQYF. The CDR3 coding sequence is TGTGCCAGCAGTTCAACTAGCGGGAGCTCCTACAAGCAGTACTTC. This sequence joins TRBV2 and TRBJ2-7; 11 bases line up with TRBD2. The CDR3 has 15 residues. Per germline, CDR1 SNHLY and CDR2 FYNNEI.

As concerns this clonotype: Likely a read error: the CDR3 ends without its conserved phenylalanine or tryptophan. No DNA is shown, since the ends of the CDR3 on it are uncertain; the CDR3 is the one TCRdb lists. The rearrangement links TRBV4-1 to TRBJ2-1; the table's D call, TRBD2, was not checked against the DNA. The germline V gene encodes CDR1 MGHRA and CDR2 YSYEKL. Ends included, the CDR3 has 16 residues. Here the CDR3 reads CASSQVRLAVYNEKLL.

Worth noting for this clonotype: Sequence at one end of the junction differs from germline and may be a read error. Here the CDR3 reads CGSSPHTGNEQFF. For the CDR3, the DNA is TGTGGCAGCAGCCCCCATACTGGGAATGAGCAGTTCTTC. This chain links TRBV12-3 or TRBV12-4 with TRBJ2-1; D gene unclear. The CDR3 runs to 13 residues.

Concerning this clonotype: Likely a read error: the CDR3 ends without its conserved phenylalanine or tryptophan. The rearrangement uses TRBV6-1 and TRBJ2-1; either TRBD1 or TRBD2 may fit D (5 bases each). Germline loops: CDR1 MNHNS, CDR2 SASEGT. CDR3 length: 13 residues. The CDR3 DNA reads as TGTGCCGGCAGTGGGGGACCCTACAATGAGCAGTTCCTC. Translating gives CAGSGGPYNEQFL.

A note on this clonotype: A much larger clone sits a single nucleotide away, making a read error possible. The chain combines TRBV25-1 with TRBJ2-1, with a tentative D call TRBD2 (5 bases). Looked up from germline, CDR1 is MGHDK and CDR2 is SYGVNS. The length of the CDR3 is 13 residues. Trimming pared 3 bases from V and 8 bases from J, leaving 11 bases between. Here the CDR3 DNA reads TGTGCCAGCAGTGAGGGAACTAGGGATGAGCAGTTCTTC. It yields the protein CASSEGTRDEQFF.

Remarks on this clonotype: A much larger clone lies a single base off, so this may be a read error. This chain uses TRBV7-9 with TRBJ1-1, with no clear D. Trimming pared 0 bases from V and 11 bases from J, leaving 13 bases between. Germline V gene sequence: CDR1 SEHNR, CDR2 FQNEAQ (reference sequence). The CDR3 is 13 amino acids. The CDR3 DNA sequence: TGTGCCAGCAGCTTAGCGCGAAATAGCGCGGCTTTCTTT. As protein: CASSLARNSAAFF.

In regard to this clonotype: With a much larger clone just one base away, this may be a read error. The chain uses TRBV2 and TRBJ2-7, with 8 positions matching TRBD2. The J call may be incorrect, as the DNA end agrees better with TRBJ2-1. The CDR3 covers 16 residues. The germline gives CDR1 SNHLY, CDR2 FYNNEI. This CDR3 is CASSEGSSGLSYEQFF. CDR3 nucleotide sequence: TGTGCCAGCAGTGAGGGGTCTAGCGGGCTCTCCTACGAGCAGTTCTTC.

There are a few counts of this clonotype. This chain connects TRBV18 to TRBJ2-2; no clear D gene. The germline V and J ends were trimmed by 4 bases and 5 bases, with 5 bases remaining between them. There are 12 residues in the CDR3. Germline-derived CDR1 and CDR2 are KGHSH and LQKENI. The CDR3, as DNA: TGTGCCAGCTCACGTCCAACCGGGGAGCTGTTTTTT. It encodes CASSRPTGELFF. The variable domain in full, completed from reference TRBV18 and TRBJ2-2, reads NAGVMQNPRHLVRRRGQEARLRCSPMKGHSHVYWYRQLPEEGLKFMVYLQKENIIDESGMPKERFSAEFPKEGPSILRIQQVVRGDSAAYFCASSRPTGELFFGEGSRLTVL.

Concerning this clonotype: An end of the junction differs from the germline gene, which may be a read error. CDR3 in amino acids: CSAVDLGREHYF. The CDR3 DNA sequence: TGCAGCGCTGTAGATCTAGGGAGAGAGCACTACTTC. V gene TRBV29-1 combines with J gene TRBJ2-7; D may be TRBD2 (5 bases). The CDR3 length is 12 residues. Per germline, CDR1 SQVTM and CDR2 ANQGSEA.

For this clonotype: Lacking the conserved final phenylalanine or tryptophan, this CDR3 likely reflects a read error. The chain has TRBV11-1 and TRBJ2-1; 14 bases fit TRBD2. The DNA end is more similar to TRBJ2-7, so the J call may be wrong. This CDR3 has 17 residues. Per the germline V gene, CDR1 is SGHAT and CDR2 is FQDESV (reference sequence). CDR3 region: CASSQGLAGEVDKEQYL. The CDR3 bases are TGTGCCAGCAGCCAGGGACTAGCGGGAGAAGTTGACAAAGAGCAGTACCTC.

The chain is built from TRBV12-3 or TRBV12-4 and TRBJ1-5; D unclear. The V and J ends lost 7 bases and 6 bases respectively, with 16 bases between them. This CDR3 comprises 14 residues. In DNA form, the CDR3 reads TGTGCCAGCACCCTTAACGTGGAAAGTCAGCCCCAGCATTTT. This sequence encodes CASTLNVESQPQHF.

J is TRBJ2-7 and V is TRBV11-2, with D possibly TRBD2 on 8 matching bases. CDR1 and CDR2 from the germline V gene are SGHAT and FQNNGV. The CDR3 totals 15 residues. DNA for the CDR3: TGTGTCAGTAGCCAATATTCGGGAGGGGGCTGCGAGCAGTACTTC. Translation: CVSSQYSGGGCEQYF.

This clonotype was counted ten times or more. The chain couples TRBV6-5 to TRBJ1-1; D not certain. The CDR3 runs to 13 residues. Germline lookup yields CDR1 MNHEY and CDR2 SVGAGI. Trimming took 4 bases from V and 1 from J, leaving 7 bases between them. CDR3 sequence reads: CASSWARNTEAFF. The CDR3 DNA sequence: TGTGCCAGCAGTTGGGCGAGGAACACTGAAGCTTTCTTT.

Note on this clonotype: One end of the junction varies from germline; a read error may be responsible. This CDR3 is CASKVSRHSYEQNF. In DNA, the CDR3 is TGTGCCAGCAAAGTCTCACGGCACTCCTACGAACAGAACTTC. This chain links TRBV12-3 or TRBV12-4 with TRBJ2-7; unclear D gene. The CDR3 runs to 14 residues.

Here the CDR3 reads CAWIRYDEQFF. CDR3 bases: TGTGCCTGGATAAGATATGATGAGCAGTTCTTC. The chain employs TRBV30 and TRBJ2-1; no clear D gene. There are 11 residues in the CDR3. Trimming took 4 bases from V and 8 from J, leaving 9 bases between them. The germline V gene has CDR1 GTSNPN and CDR2 SVGIG (reference sequence).

Notes on this clonotype: It may be a read error: a sequence one base away is much more abundant. The chain joins TRBV7-2 to TRBJ1-6; TRBD1 agrees at 7 bases. CDR3 length: 14 residues. Germline loops: CDR1 SGHTA, CDR2 FQGNSA. CDR3 sequence reads: CASSPGQTNSPFHF. CDR3 DNA sequence: TGTGCCAGCAGCCCGGGACAGACTAATTCACCCTTCCACTTT.

The table lists this clonotype with many counts. This chain links TRBV12-3 or TRBV12-4 with TRBJ2-5, with TRBD2 as a possible D gene (6 bases). This CDR3 region has 15 residues. V lost 5 bases, J lost 3 bases, and 16 bases lay in between. The CDR3 region has the DNA TGTGCCAGCAGTCCCCACGGGGGTCCGAAAGAGACCCAGTACTTC. This codes for CASSPHGGPKETQYF.

The chain joins TRBV18 to TRBJ2-1; D may be TRBD2 (6 bases). There are 13 residues in the CDR3. V was pared by 4 bases and J by 9 bases, with 13 bases between. CDR1 KGHSH and CDR2 LQKENI come from the germline V gene. The CDR3 reads CASSRQEGSEQFF. CDR3 bases: TGTGCCAGCTCACGGCAGGAGGGCTCTGAGCAGTTCTTC.

This clonotype was seen ten or more times. V gene TRBV24-1 combines with J gene TRBJ2-3; 10 bases align to TRBD2. CDR3 length: 13 residues. The germline V gene encodes CDR1 KGHDR and CDR2 SFDVKD. V lost 3 bases to trimming and J lost 10 bases; unmatched junction nucleotides: 3. CDR3 region: CATSDVSGRAQYF. The CDR3 bases are TGTGCCACCAGTGATGTGAGCGGGAGGGCGCAGTATTTT.

The chain uses TRBV11-2 and TRBJ2-3, with D tentatively TRBD2 (6 bases). The CDR3 is 16 residues long. The germline gives CDR1 SGHAT, CDR2 FQNNGV. With 7 bases removed from V and 7 bases from J, the gap between germline ends came to 24 bases. CDR3 protein: CASNFSATTSTNTQYF. CDR3 DNA: TGTGCCAGCAACTTTTCGGCTACCACTAGCACTAATACGCAGTATTTT.

This clonotype was seen repeatedly, ten times or more. The gene calls are TRBV7-9 and TRBJ2-5, with D maybe TRBD1 (5 bases). The germline V gene has CDR1 SEHNR and CDR2 FQNEAQ (reference sequence). The CDR3 is 15 residues long. Deletions cut 5 bases from V and 4 bases from J, with 17 bases between. In DNA form, the CDR3 reads TGTGCCAGCAGCCCTCGCCAGGGTAGTAGAGAGACCCAGTACTTC. Translating it yields CASSPRQGSRETQYF.

To note about this clonotype: At one end, the junction sequence differs from germline, possibly due to a read error. The gene calls are TRBV29-1 and TRBJ2-3; 7 positions match TRBD1. Germline V lookup: CDR1 SQVTM, CDR2 ANQGSEA. This CDR3 region has 13 residues. The CDR3 here is CSVEETGTYTQYF. The CDR3 region has the DNA TGTAGCGTTGAAGAGACAGGGACATATACGCAGTATTTT.

Comments on this clonotype: The junction does not match germline at one end; this may be a read error. This chain connects TRBV6-1 to TRBJ2-7; D is tentatively TRBD1 or TRBD2 (6 bases each). This CDR3 is built from 15 residues. Per germline, CDR1 MNHNS and CDR2 SASEGT. CDR3 sequence reads: CDSSEEQGGPYEQYF. CDR3 sequence (DNA): TGTGACAGCAGTGAAGAACAGGGAGGCCCCTACGAGCAGTACTTC.

Of note for this clonotype: A much larger clone is a single base away; this may be a read error. The chain uses TRBV2 and TRBJ2-3, with D possibly matching TRBD2 (6 bases). The germline gives CDR1 SNHLY, CDR2 FYNNEI. This CDR3 is 14 amino acids long. CDR3 nucleotide sequence: TGTGTCAGCAGTGCAGGGACTTACACAGATACGCAGTATTTT. Protein: CVSSAGTYTDTQYF.

This clonotype has just a few counts. This chain joins TRBV28 and TRBJ2-3, with 10 bases fitting TRBD2. Per the germline V gene, CDR1 is MDHEN and CDR2 is SYDVKM. The CDR3 consists of 18 residues. CDR3 in amino acids: CATEGLAGDVYSTDTQYF. The CDR3 bases are TGTGCTACCGAGGGCCTAGCGGGGGATGTCTACAGCACAGATACGCAGTATTTT.

With respect to this clonotype: Compared with germline, one end of the junction differs, possibly owing to a read error. The chain joins TRBV11-2 to TRBJ1-4; D not resolved. The CDR3 sequence is 14 residues long. Germline V gene data show CDR1 as SGHAT and CDR2 as FQNNGV. The CDR3 bases are TGTGCCGGCAGCTTAGAGGTTGGGCATGAAAAACTGTTTTTT. Its translation: CAGSLEVGHEKLFF.

With respect to this clonotype: An end of the junction does not agree with germline; a read error may underlie this. The chain uses TRBV4-2 and TRBJ2-7, with D perhaps matching TRBD1 (5 bases). The germline gives CDR1 LGHNA, CDR2 YNFKEQ. The CDR3 runs to 16 residues. DNA for the CDR3: TGTACCAGCAGCCGAAACCTAGTGGGGCAGTCCTACGAGCAGTACTTC. This sequence encodes CTSSRNLVGQSYEQYF.

As concerns this clonotype: The junction and the germline gene differ at one end; a read error may be behind it. V gene TRBV29-1 combines with J gene TRBJ2-1; D perhaps matches TRBD2 (6 bases). There are 12 residues in the CDR3. Germline V gene sequence: CDR1 SQVTM, CDR2 ANQGSEA. CDR3 nucleotide sequence: TGCAACGTTGTTCCAGCGGGTGTGCAGCAGTTCTTC. Amino acid sequence: CNVVPAGVQQFF.

Regarding this clonotype: Just one base apart from a much larger clone, this may be a read error. The chain uses TRBV7-9 and TRBJ2-1; TRBD2 matches 9 bases. This CDR3 contains 15 residues. J lost 3 bases, V lost 8 bases, and 8 bases had no gene match. Germline V gene lookup returns CDR1 SEHNR and CDR2 FQNEAQ (reference sequence). In DNA form, the CDR3 reads TGTGCCAGCTGCCAACGACTAGCGGTCTACAATGAGCAGTTCTTC. Protein: CASCQRLAVYNEQFF.

In this sample, this clonotype turned up many times. The rearrangement links TRBV29-1 to TRBJ1-1, with TRBD1 identical over 9 bases. V was pared by 7 bases and J by 6 bases, with 9 bases of the junction left unmatched. In germline, CDR1 is SQVTM, CDR2 ANQGSEA. There are 13 residues in the CDR3. The CDR3 reads CSAITGGRSEAFF. CDR3 nucleotide sequence: TGCAGCGCTATAACAGGGGGCAGGTCTGAAGCTTTCTTT.